This TCR beta chain was retrieved from a study of T cell repertoires in cytomegalovirus infection. Whole-study context: CMV infection together with matching HLA type was indicated by public TCR beta signatures.

With V trimmed by 3 bases and J by 1 base, 7 bases remained unmatched. Germline-derived CDR1 and CDR2 are SGHNT and YENEEA. This CDR3 contains 16 residues. TCRdb called the reads again in MiXCR, with one record for every CDR3 protein. The profile shows around 530,000 distinct CDR3 sequences, approximately 16% of them singletons. In the case of this clonotype: Its specificity is not known.

Study results and limitations: Identification of carriers of CMV plus the relevant HLA was performed using cumulative public TCR beta family frequency. HLA-C-restricted CMV-specific TCR beta clonotypes prevailed in the ex vivo response.

The chain employs TRBV11-3 and TRBJ2-3; 7 bases are a match to TRBD2. The source is a human donor in good health (CMV status not recorded). Some clones in this sample may be carry-over from other donors' samples. Input material: CD8+ T cells from PBMCs. CDR3 coding DNA: TGTGCCAGCAGCTTTGGTCTAGCGGAGGGCACAGATACGCAGTATTTT. Protein sequence: CASSFGLAEGTDTQYF.